The rows below give T cell receptor beta chains drawn from one sample of a study of Ad26.COV2.S vaccination and SARS-CoV-2 variants. Clones were read by immunoSEQ multiplex PCR, and TCRdb kept only the in-frame ones, dropping some. The sample contains 400,000 to 450,000 clones, roughly 90% of which appear only once. The sequencing used peripheral blood, collected in a trial of Ad26.COV2.S vaccine versus placebo. These receptors were obtained from a person aged 18-60 years who received the Ad26.COV2.S COVID-19 vaccine or a placebo. Both conserved end residues are part of each CDR3. D genes are given only for firm matches. Expanded clones get a size class; other rows say once, few or many, or leave the size out.

abundance	d_gene	v_gene	j_gene	CDR3nt	CDR3aa
NA	TRBD1	TRBV18	TRBJ1-1	TGTGCCAGCTCACGACAGGGCTCGAACACTGAAGCTTTCTTT	CASSRQGSNTEAFF
once	NA	TRBV5-6	TRBJ1-2	TGTGCCAGCAGCTACGGACAGATTTATAACTATGGCTACACCTTC	CASSYGQIYNYGYTF
NA	NA	TRBV24-1	TRBJ1-2	TGTGCCACCAGTGATTCCAGCAGGGTGGATGGCTACACCTTC	CATSDSSRVDGYTF
NA	NA	TRBV7-2	TRBJ2-4	TGTGCCAGCAGCCCCCGAGGCGGGGACGAGGGAAACATTCAGTACTTC	CASSPRGGDEGNIQYF
few	NA	TRBV19	TRBJ1-5	TGTGCCAGTAGTTCAGGGGGCAATCAGCCCCAGCATTTT	CASSSGGNQPQHF
once	NA	TRBV7-9	TRBJ1-1	TGTGCCAGCAGCTTGGTTGCGTCTTCGAACACTGAAGCTTTCTTT	CASSLVASSNTEAFF
NA	NA	TRBV27	TRBJ2-1	TGTGCCAGCAGTTTATACGGGGGGCTGAATGAGCAGTTCTTC	CASSLYGGLNEQFF
NA	NA	TRBV7-9	TRBJ2-7	TGTGCCAGCAGCTTAGCTGCATTGGGGGGCGAGCAGTACTTC	CASSLAALGGEQYF
NA	TRBD1	TRBV30	TRBJ2-2	TGTGCCTGGCCGGGACAGGATAACACCGGGGAGCTGTTTTTT	CAWPGQDNTGELFF
NA	NA	TRBV7-6	TRBJ2-5	TGTGCCAGCAGCTTCCGCTTACAAGAGACCCAGTACTTC	CASSFRLQETQYF
NA	TRBD1	TRBV28	TRBJ1-4	TGTGCCAGCAGCATTGGACAGGGGGCTAATGAAAAACTGTTTTTT	CASSIGQGANEKLFF
NA	NA	TRBV20-1	TRBJ1-1	TGCAGTGCTAGTCTTCCAGAGCACACTGAAGCTTTCTTT	CSASLPEHTEAFF
NA	TRBD2	TRBV19	TRBJ2-5	TGTGCCAGTAGGAGACTAGCCGACCCTCAAGAGACCCAGTACTTC	CASRRLADPQETQYF
NA	NA	TRBV2	TRBJ1-2	TGTGCCAGCAGTGGGACAGTCACTAGCGGCTACACCTTC	CASSGTVTSGYTF
NA	TRBD2	TRBV9	TRBJ2-1	TGTGCCAGCAGCGTAGGAGGTCTAGCGGGACTCGGAAGCTCCTACAATGAGCAGTTCTTC	CASSVGGLAGLGSSYNEQFF
NA	NA	TRBV19	TRBJ2-6	TGTGCCAGTAGCATAGACTACAGGGTTTCTGGGGCCAACGTCCTGACTTTC	CASSIDYRVSGANVLTF
NA	NA	TRBV20-1	TRBJ2-7	TGCAGTGCTAGTCGCAGCAGGGACTCCTACGAGCAGTACTTC	CSASRSRDSYEQYF
NA	TRBD1	TRBV7-2	TRBJ1-6	TGTGCCAGCAGCGAACTAGACAGGGTTTCACCCCTCCACTTT	CASSELDRVSPLHF
NA	TRBD2	TRBV15	TRBJ2-3	TGTGCCACCAGCAGATTTACGCGGGGGACCACAGATACGCAGTATTTT	CATSRFTRGTTDTQYF
NA	TRBD1	TRBV28	TRBJ1-5	TGTGCCAGCAGTTCCGGGACAGGGAACCGTCAGCCCCAGCATTTT	CASSSGTGNRQPQHF
NA	NA	TRBV12-5	TRBJ2-2	TGTGCTAGTGGTTTCCCCTCCGTCGGCGTGAGATCCACCGGGGAGCTGTTTTTT	CASGFPSVGVRSTGELFF
NA	NA	TRBV5-4	TRBJ1-2	TGTGCCAGCAGCTTTGACAGGATCTATGGCTACACCTTC	CASSFDRIYGYTF
NA	TRBD2	TRBV30	TRBJ2-3	TGTGCCTGGAGTGTATTCGGGCGGGGGGCTAGCACAGATACGCAGTATTTT	CAWSVFGRGASTDTQYF
NA	NA	TRBV27	TRBJ1-1	TGTGCCAGCAGTTCTTGGAACACTGAAGCTTTCTTT	CASSSWNTEAFF
NA	NA	TRBV19	TRBJ1-2	TGTGCCAGTAGTCACAGGAGAACCTTTAACTATGGCTACACCTTC	CASSHRRTFNYGYTF
NA	TRBD2	TRBV5-1	TRBJ2-7	TGCGCCAGCAGCTATGGACTAGCGGGTGTGTACTTCTACGAGCAGTACTTC	CASSYGLAGVYFYEQYF
NA	TRBD2	TRBV9	TRBJ2-3	TGTGCCAGCAGCCCCCACCCTAGCGGGGGGGCAGAAGATACGCAGTATTTT	CASSPHPSGGAEDTQYF
NA	TRBD1	TRBV11-2	TRBJ2-1	TGTGCCAGCAGCTTAATAACAGGGGGCGCGTTGGGCTACAATGAGCAGTTCTTC	CASSLITGGALGYNEQFF
NA	NA	TRBV7-2	TRBJ2-5	TGTGCCAGCAGACTAGGGCTCCAAGAGACCCAGTACTTC	CASRLGLQETQYF
NA	NA	TRBV30	TRBJ1-4	TGTGCCTGGAGTGTATCCAGTGAAAAACTGTTTTTT	CAWSVSSEKLFF
NA	NA	TRBV5-1	TRBJ2-2	TGCGCCAGCAGCTTTTTACAGACCACCGGGGAGCTGTTTTTT	CASSFLQTTGELFF
NA	NA	TRBV25-1	TRBJ2-5	TGTGCCAGCAGTGTCGCGCGAGAGACCCAGTACTTC	CASSVARETQYF
NA	NA	TRBV24-1	TRBJ1-6	TGTGCCACCAGTGATTGTGGGCAGGGAAGCTCCTATAATTCACCCCTCCACTTT	CATSDCGQGSSYNSPLHF
NA	NA	TRBV7-8	TRBJ1-2	TGTGCCAGCAGCTTAAGTTTCTTAGGGAAGTCTCACTTC	CASSLSFLGKSHF
NA	TRBD1	TRBV5-6	TRBJ2-7	TGTGCCAGCAGCTTGCTTGGTGGGACAGGGGAAACCTACGAGCAGTACTTC	CASSLLGGTGETYEQYF
NA	TRBD1	TRBV4-1	TRBJ2-2	TGCGCCAGCAGCCTCCGGACAGGGCCAACCGGGGAGCTGTTTTTT	CASSLRTGPTGELFF
once	NA	TRBV9	TRBJ2-1	TGTGCCAGCAGCGCCGGATCCGGGGAGCAGTTCTTC	CASSAGSGEQFF
NA	NA	TRBV6-2/TRBV6-3	TRBJ2-1	TGTGCCAGCAGTTCCAGGGGGGCGTCCTACAATGAGCAGTTCTTC	CASSSRGASYNEQFF
NA	NA	TRBV7-2	TRBJ2-3	TGTGCCAGCAGCTCGTCATGGGGTACGCAGTATTTT	CASSSSWGTQYF
NA	TRBD1	TRBV5-4	TRBJ2-7	TGTGCCAGCAGCTTCCTTGACAGGGTCGACGAGCAGTACTTC	CASSFLDRVDEQYF
NA	TRBD1	TRBV6-6	TRBJ1-1	TGTGCCAGCAGTTTCCTCGGGACAGGGAACACTGAAGCTTTCTTT	CASSFLGTGNTEAFF
NA	TRBD1	TRBV2	TRBJ1-1	TGTGCCAGCAGTGAAAATTTGGTGACAGGGCCCTACTTT	CASSENLVTGPYF